One and the same sample provided the 11 T cell receptor beta chains below, sequenced in a study of breast tumors, draining lymph nodes, adjacent tissues. TCRdb recomputed calls from the multiplex PCR reads with MiXCR, one row per CDR3 protein. The data show a few hundred thousand distinct CDR3 sequences, 30% to 35% seen once. Breast cancer patients provided tissue from their axillary draining lymph nodes. Sequenced: axillary lymph node tissue. These receptors were collected from a female donor with breast cancer. Some clones in this sample may be carry-over from other donors' samples.

The chain employs TRBV6-6 and TRBJ2-7, with D uncertain. CDR3 length: 13 amino acids. Trimming stripped 5 bases from V and 1 base from J, with 9 bases between. Germline assignment: CDR1 MNHNY and CDR2 SVGAGI (reference sequence). The CDR3 DNA reads TGTGCCAGCAGTCACGCTAATTCCTACGAGCAGTACTTC. Protein: CASSHANSYEQYF.

This clonotype has a count of ten or more. A much larger clone differs from this one at a single base, so this may be a read error. The V call is TRBV20-1, the J call TRBJ1-5; 8 bases match TRBD1. From germline, CDR1 is DFQATT and CDR2 SNEGSKA (reference sequence). The CDR3 contains 15 residues. J lost 6 bases, V lost 2 bases, and 9 bases had no gene match. The CDR3 region has the DNA TGCAGTGCTAGACCGACAGGGGTTGGCACTCAGCCCCAGCATTTT. Translating gives CSARPTGVGTQPQHF.

This clonotype was counted at least ten times. This sequence joins TRBV20-1 and TRBJ2-1; 8 bases line up with TRBD2. After removal of 5 bases from V and 7 bases from J, the junction contained 4 bases not matched to a gene. This CDR3 comprises 12 residues. Germline V gene lookup returns CDR1 DFQATT and CDR2 SNEGSKA (reference sequence). CDR3 sequence reads: CSAFSGGNEQFF. CDR3 DNA: TGCAGTGCTTTCAGCGGGGGAAATGAGCAGTTCTTC.

Many counts were recorded for this clonotype. The chain links TRBV19 to TRBJ1-2; TRBD1 matches 7 bases. Germline CDR1 and CDR2: LNHDA and SQIVND (reference sequence). With V trimmed by 3 bases and J by 8 bases, 6 bases remained unmatched. The CDR3 contains 13 residues. In DNA, the CDR3 is TGTGCCAGTAGTATTCGACAGGGATACGGCTACACCTTC. This gives the protein CASSIRQGYGYTF.

The rearrangement joins TRBV2 to TRBJ2-1; 10 nucleotides agree with TRBD2. The V and J ends lost 7 bases and 8 bases, in that order; junction bases with no gene match: 5. The CDR3 contains 13 residues. Germline CDR1 and CDR2: SNHLY and FYNNEI. The CDR3 nucleotides are TGTGCCAGCATTAGCGGGAGGATTGATGAGCAGTTCTTC. Amino acid sequence: CASISGRIDEQFF.

This clonotype was recorded only once. The chain recombines TRBV9 with TRBJ2-1, with 12 bases lining up with TRBD2. The V gene end was trimmed by 6 bases and the J gene end by 7 bases; junction bases not matched to a gene: 8. Germline V gene data show CDR1 as SGDLS and CDR2 as YYNGEE. The length of the CDR3 is 15 residues. For the CDR3, the DNA is TGTGCCAGCAACCTAGCGGGAGGGATTGAGAATGAGCAGTTCTTC. Protein: CASNLAGGIENEQFF.

Turning to this clonotype: The final CDR3 position lacks the conserved phenylalanine or tryptophan, pointing to a likely read error. It is unclear where the CDR3 begins or ends on the DNA, so no DNA is shown, and the CDR3 is as TCRdb lists it. The chain has TRBV10-3 and TRBJ1-4. The CDR3 is 9 amino acids long, termini counted. Germline V gene sequence: CDR1 ENHRY, CDR2 SYGVKD. Here the CDR3 reads CAISVIGRG.

About this clonotype itself: This clone may be a read error of a much larger clone one base away. The chain combines TRBV5-5 with TRBJ1-2, with a weak D call TRBD1 (6 bases). The CDR3 has 14 residues. Germline V lookup: CDR1 SGHKS, CDR2 YYEKEE (reference sequence). CDR3 DNA: TGTGCCAGCAGCCCTTGGGGGGGCGAAGATGGCTGCACCTTC. It yields the protein CASSPWGGEDGCTF.

The sample holds many counts of this clonotype. J is TRBJ1-2 and V is TRBV6-6, with TRBD1 as a possible D gene (6 bases). This CDR3 is 15 amino acids long. Deletions cut 5 bases from V and 6 bases from J, with 19 bases between. Germline CDR1 MNHNY, CDR2 SVGAGI (reference sequence). CDR3 in DNA: TGTGCCAGCAGTCACGGGGGGGCTCGGGAGGATGGCTACACCTTC. Encoded protein: CASSHGGAREDGYTF.

Points on this clonotype: The conserved final phenylalanine or tryptophan is absent from the CDR3, which likely points to a read error. The limits of the CDR3 on the DNA are not certain, so only TCRdb's listed CDR3 is given. The chain recombines TRBV7-9 with TRBJ2-1; the DNA was not compared with TRBD1, the D call given in the table. Germline values: CDR1 SEHNR, CDR2 FQNEAQ (reference sequence). The CDR3 has 14 residues if both end residues are counted. The CDR3 protein is CASTSGGFYNEQFL.

On this clonotype itself: With a much larger clone just one base away, this may be a read error. This sequence joins TRBV6-1 and TRBJ1-4; 7 positions match TRBD1. Germline CDR1 is MNHNS and CDR2 is SASEGT. The CDR3 consists of 13 residues. CDR3 protein: CASRRQGSEKLLF. The CDR3, as DNA: TGTGCCAGCAGAAGACAGGGAAGTGAAAAACTGCTTTTT.